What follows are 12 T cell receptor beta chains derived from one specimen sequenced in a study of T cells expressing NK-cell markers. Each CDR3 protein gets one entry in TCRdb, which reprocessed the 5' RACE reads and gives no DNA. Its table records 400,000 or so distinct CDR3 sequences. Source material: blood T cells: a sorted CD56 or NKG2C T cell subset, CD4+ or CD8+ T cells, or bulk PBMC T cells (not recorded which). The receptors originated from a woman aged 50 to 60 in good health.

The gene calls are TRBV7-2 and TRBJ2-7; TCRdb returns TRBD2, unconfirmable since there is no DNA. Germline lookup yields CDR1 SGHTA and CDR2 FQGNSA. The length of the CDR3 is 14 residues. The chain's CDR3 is CASSLLAGGWEQYF.

The CDR3 sequence is CASSQALGEAGELFF. The chain joins TRBV4-1 to TRBJ2-2; the TCRdb D gene call, TRBD2, has no DNA to confirm it. CDR1 and CDR2 (germline): MGHRA, YSYEKL. The CDR3 contains 15 residues.

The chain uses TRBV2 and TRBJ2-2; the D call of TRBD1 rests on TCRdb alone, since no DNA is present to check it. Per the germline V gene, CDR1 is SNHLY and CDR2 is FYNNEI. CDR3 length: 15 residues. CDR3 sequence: CASRADRANTGELFF.

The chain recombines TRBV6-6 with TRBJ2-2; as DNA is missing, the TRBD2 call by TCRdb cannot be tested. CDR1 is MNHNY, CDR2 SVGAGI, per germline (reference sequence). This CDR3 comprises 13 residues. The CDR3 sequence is CASSYGGGGELFF.

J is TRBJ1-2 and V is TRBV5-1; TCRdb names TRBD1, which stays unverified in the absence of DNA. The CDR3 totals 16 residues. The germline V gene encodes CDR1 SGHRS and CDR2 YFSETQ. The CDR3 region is CASSLDGDQGSYGYTF.

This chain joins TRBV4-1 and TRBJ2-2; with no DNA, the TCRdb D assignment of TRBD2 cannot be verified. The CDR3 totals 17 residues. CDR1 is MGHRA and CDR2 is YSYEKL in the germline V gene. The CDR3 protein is CASSQVSSRTNTGELFF.

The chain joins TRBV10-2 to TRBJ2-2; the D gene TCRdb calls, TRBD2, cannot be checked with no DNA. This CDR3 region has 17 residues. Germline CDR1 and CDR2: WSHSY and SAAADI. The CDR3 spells CASSRTSGATNTGELFF.

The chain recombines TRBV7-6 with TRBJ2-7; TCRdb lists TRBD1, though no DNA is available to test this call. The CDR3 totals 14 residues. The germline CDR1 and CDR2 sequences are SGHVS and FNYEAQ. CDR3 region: CASSPGGVSYEQYF. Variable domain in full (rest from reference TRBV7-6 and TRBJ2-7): GAGVSQSPRYKVTKRGQDVALRCDPISGHVSLYWYRQALGQGPEFLTYFNYEAQQDKSGLPNDRFSAERPEGSISTLTIQRTEQRDSAMYRCASSPGGVSYEQYFGPGTRLTVT.

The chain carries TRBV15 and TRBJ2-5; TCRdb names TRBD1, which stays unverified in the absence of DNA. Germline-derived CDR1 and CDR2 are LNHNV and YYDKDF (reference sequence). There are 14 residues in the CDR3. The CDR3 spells CATPCWTAQETQYF.

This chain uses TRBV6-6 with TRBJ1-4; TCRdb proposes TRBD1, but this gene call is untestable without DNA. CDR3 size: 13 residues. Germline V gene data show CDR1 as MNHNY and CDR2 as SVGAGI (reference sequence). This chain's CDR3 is CASSWGDSEKLFF.

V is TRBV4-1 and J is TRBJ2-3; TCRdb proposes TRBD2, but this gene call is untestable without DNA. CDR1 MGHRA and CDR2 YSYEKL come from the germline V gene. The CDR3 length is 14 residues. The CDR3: CASSQVLALDTQYF.

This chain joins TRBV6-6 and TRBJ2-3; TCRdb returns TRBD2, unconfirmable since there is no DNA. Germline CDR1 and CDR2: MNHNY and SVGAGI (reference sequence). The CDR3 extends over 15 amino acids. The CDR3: CASSYFSGVTDTQYF.